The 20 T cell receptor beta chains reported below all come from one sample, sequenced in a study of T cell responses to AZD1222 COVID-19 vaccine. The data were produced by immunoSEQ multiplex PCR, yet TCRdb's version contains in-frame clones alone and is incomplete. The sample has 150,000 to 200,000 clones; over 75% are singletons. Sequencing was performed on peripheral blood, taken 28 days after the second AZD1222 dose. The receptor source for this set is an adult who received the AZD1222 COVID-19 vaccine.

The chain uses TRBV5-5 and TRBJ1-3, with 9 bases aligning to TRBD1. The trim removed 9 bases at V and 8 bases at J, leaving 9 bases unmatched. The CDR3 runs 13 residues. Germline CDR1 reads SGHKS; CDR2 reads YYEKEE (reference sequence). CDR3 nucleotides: TGTGCCACCAGGGGGACAGGGAGAGACACCATATATTTT. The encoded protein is CATRGTGRDTIYF.

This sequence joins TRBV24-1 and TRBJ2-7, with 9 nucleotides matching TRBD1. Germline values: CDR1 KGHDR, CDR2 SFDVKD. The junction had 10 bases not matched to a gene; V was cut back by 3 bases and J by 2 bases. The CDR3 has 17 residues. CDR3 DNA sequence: TGTGCCACCAGTGATGCCCTACAGGGGGCCTCACCCTACGAGCAGTACTTC. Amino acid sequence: CATSDALQGASPYEQYF.

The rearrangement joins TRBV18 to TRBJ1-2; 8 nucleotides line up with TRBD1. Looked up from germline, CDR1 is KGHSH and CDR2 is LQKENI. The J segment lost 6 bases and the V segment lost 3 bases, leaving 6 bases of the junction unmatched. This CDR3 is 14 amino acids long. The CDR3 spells CASSPDRGTDGYTF. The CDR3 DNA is TGTGCCAGCTCACCCGACAGGGGCACGGATGGCTACACCTTC.

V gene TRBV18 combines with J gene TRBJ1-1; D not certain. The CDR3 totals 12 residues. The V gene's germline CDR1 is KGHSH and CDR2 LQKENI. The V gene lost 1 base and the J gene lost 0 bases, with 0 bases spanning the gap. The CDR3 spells CASSPLNTEAFF. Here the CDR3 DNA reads TGTGCCAGCTCACCACTGAACACTGAAGCTTTCTTT.

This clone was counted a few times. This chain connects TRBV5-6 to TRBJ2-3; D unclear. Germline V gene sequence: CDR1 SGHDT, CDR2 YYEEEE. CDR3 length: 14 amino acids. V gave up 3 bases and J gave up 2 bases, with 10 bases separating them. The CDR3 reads CASSSTLNTDTQYF. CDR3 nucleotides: TGTGCCAGCAGCTCCACCCTTAACACAGATACGCAGTATTTT.

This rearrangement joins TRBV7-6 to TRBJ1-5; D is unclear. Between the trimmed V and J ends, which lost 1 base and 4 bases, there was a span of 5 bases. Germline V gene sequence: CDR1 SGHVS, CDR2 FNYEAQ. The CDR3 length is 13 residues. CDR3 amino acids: CASSLDENQPQHF. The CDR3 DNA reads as TGTGCCAGCAGCTTAGACGAAAATCAGCCCCAGCATTTT.

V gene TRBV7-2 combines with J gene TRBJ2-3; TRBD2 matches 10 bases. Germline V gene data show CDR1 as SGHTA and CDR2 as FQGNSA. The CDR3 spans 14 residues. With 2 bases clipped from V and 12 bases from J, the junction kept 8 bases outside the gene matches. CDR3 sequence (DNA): TGTGCCAGCAGCTTACAGTTAGCGGGGGGATACCAGTATTTT. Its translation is CASSLQLAGGYQYF.

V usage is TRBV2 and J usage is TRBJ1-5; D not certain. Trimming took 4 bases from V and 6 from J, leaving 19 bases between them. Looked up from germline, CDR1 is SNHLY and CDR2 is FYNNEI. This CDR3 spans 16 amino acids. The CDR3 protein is CASSGRLPTAGQPQHF. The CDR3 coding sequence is TGTGCCAGCAGTGGTAGGCTCCCCACGGCAGGTCAGCCCCAGCATTTT.

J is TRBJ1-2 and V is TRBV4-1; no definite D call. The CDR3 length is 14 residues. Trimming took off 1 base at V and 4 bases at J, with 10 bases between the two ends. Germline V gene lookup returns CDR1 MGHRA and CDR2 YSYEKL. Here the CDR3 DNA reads TGCGCCAGCAGCCAAGCGGGCAGCCTCTATGGCTACACCTTC. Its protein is CASSQAGSLYGYTF.

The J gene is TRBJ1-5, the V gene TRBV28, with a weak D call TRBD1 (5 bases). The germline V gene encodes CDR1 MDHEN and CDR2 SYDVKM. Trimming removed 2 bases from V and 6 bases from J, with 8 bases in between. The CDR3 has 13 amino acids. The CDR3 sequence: CASSLGGAQPQHF. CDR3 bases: TGTGCCAGCAGTTTAGGGGGAGCTCAGCCCCAGCATTTT.

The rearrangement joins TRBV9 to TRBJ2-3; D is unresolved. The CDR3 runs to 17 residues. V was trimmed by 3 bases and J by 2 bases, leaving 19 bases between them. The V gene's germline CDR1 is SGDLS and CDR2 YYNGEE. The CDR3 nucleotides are TGTGCCAGCAGCGCCTTCCAATCGACTCGTTCCACAGATACGCAGTATTTT. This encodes CASSAFQSTRSTDTQYF.

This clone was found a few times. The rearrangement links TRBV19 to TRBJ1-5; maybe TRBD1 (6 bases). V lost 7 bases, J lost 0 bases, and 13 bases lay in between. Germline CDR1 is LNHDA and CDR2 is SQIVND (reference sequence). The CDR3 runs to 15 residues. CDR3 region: CASTFGQYSNQPQHF. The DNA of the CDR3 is TGTGCCAGTACCTTTGGACAGTATAGCAATCAGCCCCAGCATTTT.

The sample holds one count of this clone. This chain's CDR3 is CASSVGIGELFF. DNA for the CDR3: TGTGCCAGCAGCGTAGGCATCGGGGAGCTGTTTTTT. The rearrangement uses TRBV9 and TRBJ2-2; D uncertain. The CDR3 runs to 12 residues. V was clipped by 0 bases and J by 7 bases, with 4 bases between them. Germline CDR1 is SGDLS and CDR2 is YYNGEE.

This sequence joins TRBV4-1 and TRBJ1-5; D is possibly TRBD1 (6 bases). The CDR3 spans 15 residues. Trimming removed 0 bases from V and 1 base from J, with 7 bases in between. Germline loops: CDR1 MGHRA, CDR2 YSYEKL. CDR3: CASSQDRGSNQPQHF. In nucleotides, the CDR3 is TGCGCCAGCAGCCAAGACAGGGGAAGCAATCAGCCCCAGCATTTT.

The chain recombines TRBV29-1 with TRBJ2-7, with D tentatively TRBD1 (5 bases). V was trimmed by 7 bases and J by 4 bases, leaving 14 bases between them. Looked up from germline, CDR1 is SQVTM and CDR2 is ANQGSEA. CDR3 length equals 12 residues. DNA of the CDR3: TGCAGCGCCAGACAGCCCGGGTACGAGCAGTACTTC. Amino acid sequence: CSARQPGYEQYF.

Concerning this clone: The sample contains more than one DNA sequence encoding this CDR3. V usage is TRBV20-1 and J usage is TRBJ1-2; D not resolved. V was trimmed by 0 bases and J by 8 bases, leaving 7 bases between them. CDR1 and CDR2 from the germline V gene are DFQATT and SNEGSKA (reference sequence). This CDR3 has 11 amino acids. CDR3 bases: TGCAGTGCTAGAGATTTGGAAGGCTACACCTTC. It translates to CSARDLEGYTF.

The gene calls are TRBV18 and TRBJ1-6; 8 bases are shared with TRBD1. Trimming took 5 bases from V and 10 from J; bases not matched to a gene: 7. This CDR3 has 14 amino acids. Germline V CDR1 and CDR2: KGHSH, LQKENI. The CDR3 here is CASSTDRERSPLHF. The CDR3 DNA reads TGTGCCAGCTCAACGGACAGGGAACGGTCACCCCTCCACTTT.

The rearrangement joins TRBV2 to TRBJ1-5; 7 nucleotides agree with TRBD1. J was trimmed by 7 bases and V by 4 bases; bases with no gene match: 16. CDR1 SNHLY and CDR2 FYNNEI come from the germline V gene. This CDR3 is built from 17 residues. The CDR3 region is CASSGQSATGWKQPQHF. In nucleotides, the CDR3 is TGTGCCAGCAGTGGCCAGAGTGCGACAGGGTGGAAGCAGCCCCAGCATTTT.

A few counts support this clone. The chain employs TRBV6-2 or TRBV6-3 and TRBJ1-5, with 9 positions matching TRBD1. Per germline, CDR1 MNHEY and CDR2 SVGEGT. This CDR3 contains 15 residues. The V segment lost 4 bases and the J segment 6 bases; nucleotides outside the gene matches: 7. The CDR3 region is CASSSPPGQGQPQHF. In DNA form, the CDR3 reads TGTGCCAGCAGTTCACCCCCGGGACAGGGTCAGCCCCAGCATTTT.

The CDR3 protein is CASSRNGGWETQYF. The CDR3 bases are TGCGCCAGCAGCCGGAACGGGGGGTGGGAGACCCAGTACTTC. The genes are TRBV5-1 and TRBJ2-5; 7 bases align to TRBD2. Germline lookup yields CDR1 SGHRS and CDR2 YFSETQ. J was trimmed by 5 bases and V by 4 bases; bases with no gene match: 8. The CDR3 covers 14 residues.